The rows below give T cell receptor beta chains drawn from one sample of a study of radiotherapy plus CTLA-4 blockade in lung cancer. Generated by immunoSEQ multiplex PCR, the TCRdb table keeps only in-frame clones and is missing some. The sample yields about 59,000 clones, 70% to 80% seen once. The sequencing here drew on peripheral blood, taken from a patient treated with radiotherapy plus ipilimumab. All receptors derive from a human donor with non-small cell lung cancer whose response to radiotherapy plus ipilimumab could not be evaluated. The CDR3 runs from the conserved cysteine through the conserved F or W. Fields, in order: CDR3 length, clone size, V gene, CDR3 protein. Not all rows give a size; the values are once, few, many and, for expanded clones, a class.

length: 16; size: .; V: TRBV4-1; CDR3: CASSRLAERSADTQYF
length: 13; size: .; V: TRBV5-4; CDR3: CASSPGSTDTQYF
length: 15; size: few; V: TRBV28; CDR3: CASSSGQTYTGELFF
length: 14; size: .; V: TRBV27; CDR3: CASSFLRAVGEQYF
length: 15; size: .; V: TRBV11-2; CDR3: CASSLVGLGADTQYF
length: 17; size: .; V: TRBV28; CDR3: CASTPPTGLTGANVLTF
length: 14; size: .; V: TRBV27; CDR3: CASSLGGFNYGYTF
length: 14; size: .; V: TRBV9; CDR3: CASSVVGGTDTQYF
length: 15; size: .; V: TRBV5-8; CDR3: CASSLGTTTGTEAFF
length: 13; size: once; V: TRBV10-3; CDR3: CAITDRVDTEAFF
length: 15; size: few; V: TRBV9; CDR3: CASSPGAGLTYEQYF
length: 15; size: .; V: TRBV11-2; CDR3: CASSSMTGNQETQYF
length: 15; size: .; V: TRBV28; CDR3: CASSHSRTEKETQYF
length: 15; size: .; V: TRBV15; CDR3: CATSDWDRGYYGYTF
length: 13; size: .; V: TRBV27; CDR3: CASSFGLTYEQYF
length: 16; size: .; V: TRBV18; CDR3: CASSPNSRHLYNEQFF
length: 17; size: .; V: TRBV6-1; CDR3: CASSGGPGQFSGNTIYF
length: 14; size: .; V: TRBV6-5; CDR3: CASTPDRSSYEQYF
length: 13; size: few; V: TRBV27; CDR3: CASSLQGNYGYTF
length: 14; size: .; V: TRBV18; CDR3: CASSPSTGIYEQYF
length: 17; size: .; V: TRBV5-6; CDR3: CASSTGTGGSGANVLTF
length: 13; size: .; V: TRBV7-2; CDR3: CASSLGQGLGAFF
length: 15; size: .; V: TRBV9; CDR3: CASSLGTRERDTQYF
length: 15; size: .; V: TRBV7-2; CDR3: CASSLTSGGHKGAFF
length: 16; size: .; V: TRBV7-2; CDR3: CASSLAGAGGYNEQFF
length: 13; size: .; V: TRBV6-6; CDR3: CASATGLHYGYTF
length: 20; size: few; V: TRBV14; CDR3: CASSQDLRASFESSYNEQFF
length: 15; size: .; V: TRBV7-6; CDR3: CASSHPGLQDYEQYF
length: 16; size: .; V: TRBV28; CDR3: CASSLRPGGLETEQFF
length: 17; size: .; V: TRBV10-3; CDR3: CAIKMGTSGSSSYEQYF
length: 12; size: .; V: TRBV5-5; CDR3: CASSSGTDTQYF
length: 13; size: few; V: TRBV6-1; CDR3: CAISARQGETQYF
length: 17; size: .; V: TRBV5-3; CDR3: CARSLEREREGQETQYF
length: 11; size: .; V: TRBV6-5; CDR3: CASSDHSSLHF
length: 11; size: few; V: TRBV6-5; CDR3: CASRLAGELFF
length: 18; size: .; V: TRBV18; CDR3: CASSPSSGSGPINYGYTF
length: 15; size: .; V: TRBV28; CDR3: CASSLQGAWTGELFF
length: 14; size: few; V: TRBV14; CDR3: CASSQGRKGTEAFF
length: 18; size: .; V: TRBV7-3; CDR3: CASSLLGGTGGNTGELFF
length: 15; size: .; V: TRBV5-4; CDR3: CASSFFRDREETQYF